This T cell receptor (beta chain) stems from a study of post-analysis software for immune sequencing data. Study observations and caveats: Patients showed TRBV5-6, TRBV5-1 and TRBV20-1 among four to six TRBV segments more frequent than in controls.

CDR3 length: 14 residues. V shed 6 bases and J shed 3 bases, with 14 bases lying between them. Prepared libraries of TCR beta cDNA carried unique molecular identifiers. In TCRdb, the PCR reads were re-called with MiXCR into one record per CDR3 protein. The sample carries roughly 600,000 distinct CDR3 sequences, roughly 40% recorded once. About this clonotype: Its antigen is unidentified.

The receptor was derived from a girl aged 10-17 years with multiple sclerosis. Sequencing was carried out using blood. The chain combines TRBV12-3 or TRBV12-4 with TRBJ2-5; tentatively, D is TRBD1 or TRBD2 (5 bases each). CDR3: CASRLGVREETQYF. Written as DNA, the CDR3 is TGTGCCAGCAGGTTGGGGGTTAGGGAAGAGACCCAGTACTTC.